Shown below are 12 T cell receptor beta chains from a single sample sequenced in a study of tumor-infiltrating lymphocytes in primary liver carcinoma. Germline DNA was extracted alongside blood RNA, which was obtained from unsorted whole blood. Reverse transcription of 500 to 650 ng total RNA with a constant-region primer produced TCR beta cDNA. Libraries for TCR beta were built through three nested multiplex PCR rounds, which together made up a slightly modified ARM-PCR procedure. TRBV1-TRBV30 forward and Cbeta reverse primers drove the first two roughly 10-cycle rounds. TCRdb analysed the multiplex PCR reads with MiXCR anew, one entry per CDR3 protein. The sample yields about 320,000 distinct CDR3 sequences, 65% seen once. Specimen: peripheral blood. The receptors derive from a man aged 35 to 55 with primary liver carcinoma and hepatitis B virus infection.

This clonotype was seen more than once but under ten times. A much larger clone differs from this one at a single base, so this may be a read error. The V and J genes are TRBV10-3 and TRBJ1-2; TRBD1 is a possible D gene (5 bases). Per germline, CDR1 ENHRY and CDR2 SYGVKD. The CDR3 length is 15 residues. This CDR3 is CAFSDSTARNYGYTF. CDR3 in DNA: TGTGCCTTCAGTGACTCGACAGCCCGTAACTATGGCTACACCTTC.

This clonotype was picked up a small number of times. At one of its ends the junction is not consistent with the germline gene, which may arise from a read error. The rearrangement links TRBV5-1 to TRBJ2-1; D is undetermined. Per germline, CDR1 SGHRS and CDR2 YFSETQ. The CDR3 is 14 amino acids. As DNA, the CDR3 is TGCGCCAGTAGCTTGCTAGTATCCGGGAATGAGCAGTTCTTC. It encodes CASSLLVSGNEQFF.

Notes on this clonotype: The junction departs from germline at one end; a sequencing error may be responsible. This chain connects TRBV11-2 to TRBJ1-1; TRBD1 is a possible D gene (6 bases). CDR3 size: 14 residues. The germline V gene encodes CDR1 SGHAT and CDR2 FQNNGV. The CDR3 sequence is CTSSLVGGDIEAFF. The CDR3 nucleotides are TGTACCAGCAGCTTAGTAGGGGGAGACATTGAAGCTTTCTTT.

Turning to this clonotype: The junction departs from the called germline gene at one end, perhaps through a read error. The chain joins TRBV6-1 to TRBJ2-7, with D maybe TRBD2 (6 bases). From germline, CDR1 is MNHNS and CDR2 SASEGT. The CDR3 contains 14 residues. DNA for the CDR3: TGTGCCAGCAGTTCCGGGACTCACTACAATGAGCAGTATTTC. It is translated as CASSSGTHYNEQYF.

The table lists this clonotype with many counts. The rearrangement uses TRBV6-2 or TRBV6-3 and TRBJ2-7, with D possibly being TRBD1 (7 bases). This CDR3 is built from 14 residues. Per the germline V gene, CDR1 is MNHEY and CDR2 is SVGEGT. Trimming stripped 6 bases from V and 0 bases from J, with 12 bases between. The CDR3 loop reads CASRRDSPSYEQYF. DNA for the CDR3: TGTGCCAGCAGGCGGGACAGCCCCTCCTACGAGCAGTACTTC.

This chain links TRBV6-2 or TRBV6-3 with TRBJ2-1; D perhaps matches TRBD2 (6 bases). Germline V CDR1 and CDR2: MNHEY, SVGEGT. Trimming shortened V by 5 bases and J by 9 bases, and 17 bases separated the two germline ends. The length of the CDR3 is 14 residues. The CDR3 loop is CASSQNGSTAEQFF. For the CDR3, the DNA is TGTGCCAGCAGTCAGAACGGGAGTACGGCTGAGCAGTTCTTC.

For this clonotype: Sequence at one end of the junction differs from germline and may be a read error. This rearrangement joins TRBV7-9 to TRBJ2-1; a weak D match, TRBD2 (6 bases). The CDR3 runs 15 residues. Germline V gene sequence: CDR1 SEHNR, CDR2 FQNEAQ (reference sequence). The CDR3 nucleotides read TGTGCCAGTAGCTTATTGCGGGAAATAAAGGATGAGCAGTTCTTC. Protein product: CASSLLREIKDEQFF. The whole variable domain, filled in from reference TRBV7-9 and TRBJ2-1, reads DTGVSQNPRHKITKRGQNVTFRCDPISEHNRLYWYRQTLGQGPEFLTYFQNEAQLEKSRLLSDRFSAERPKGSFSTLEIQRTEQGDSAMYLCASSLLREIKDEQFFGPGTRLTVL.

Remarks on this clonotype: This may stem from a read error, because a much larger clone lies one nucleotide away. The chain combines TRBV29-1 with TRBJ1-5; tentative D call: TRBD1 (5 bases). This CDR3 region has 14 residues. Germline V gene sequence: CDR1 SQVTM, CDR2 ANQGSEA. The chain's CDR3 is CSTRGMGGDQPRHF. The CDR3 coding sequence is TGCAGCACCAGAGGCATGGGAGGGGATCAGCCCCGGCATTTT.

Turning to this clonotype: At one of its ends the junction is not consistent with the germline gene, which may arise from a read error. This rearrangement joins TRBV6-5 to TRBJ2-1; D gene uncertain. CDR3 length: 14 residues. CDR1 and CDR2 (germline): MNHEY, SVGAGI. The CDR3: CVSSYFAAYNEQFF. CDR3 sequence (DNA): TGTGTCAGCAGTTACTTTGCTGCCTACAATGAGCAGTTCTTC.

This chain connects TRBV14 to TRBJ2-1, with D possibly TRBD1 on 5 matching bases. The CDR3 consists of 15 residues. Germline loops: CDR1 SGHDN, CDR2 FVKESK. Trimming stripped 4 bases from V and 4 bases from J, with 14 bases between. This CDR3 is CASSPQDTKYNEQFF. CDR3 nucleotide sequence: TGTGCCAGCAGCCCCCAGGACACCAAATACAATGAGCAGTTCTTC.

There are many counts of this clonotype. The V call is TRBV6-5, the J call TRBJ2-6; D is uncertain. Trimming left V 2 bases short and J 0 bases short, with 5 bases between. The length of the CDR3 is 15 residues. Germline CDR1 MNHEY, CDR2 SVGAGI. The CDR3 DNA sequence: TGTGCCAGCAGTTACGTCCCCTCTGGGGCCAACGTCCTGACTTTC. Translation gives CASSYVPSGANVLTF.

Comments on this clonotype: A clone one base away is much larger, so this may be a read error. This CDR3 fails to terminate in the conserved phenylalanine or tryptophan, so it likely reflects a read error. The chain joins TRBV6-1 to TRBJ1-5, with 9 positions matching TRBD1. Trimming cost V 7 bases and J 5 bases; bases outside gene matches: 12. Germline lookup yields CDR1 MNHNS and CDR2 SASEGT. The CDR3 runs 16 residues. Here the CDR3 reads CASTPRGDRVDQPQHS. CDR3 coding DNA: TGTGCCAGCACCCCCCGCGGGGACAGGGTGGATCAGCCCCAGCATTCT.